This T cell receptor (beta chain) stems from a study of glioma-infiltrating T cells. The germline CDR1 and CDR2 sequences are MNHEY and SVGAGI. The CDR3 runs 15 residues. V shed 6 bases, J shed 5 bases, and the junction held 9 bases outside the gene matches. Overall study findings and caveats: Very few CDR3 sequences were shared between tissue and blood.

TCR alpha and beta CDR3 regions were amplified from RNA using iRepertoire nested multiplex PCR. Each CDR3 protein is one row after TCRdb ran MiXCR on the multiplex PCR reads. This repertoire shows about 380,000 distinct CDR3 sequences, around 38% found once; its top ten account for about 12%. Comment on this clonotype: Its antigen is undetermined. Since a much larger clone is just one base distant, this may be a read error.

J is TRBJ2-7 and V is TRBV6-5; 11 nucleotides align to TRBD1. What was sequenced was glioma tissue, nonneoplastic brain tissue, or PBMCs (not recorded which). The receptor was isolated from a human donor with low-grade glioma or glioblastoma, undergoing nonglioma brain surgery, or in good health (not recorded which). The CDR3 is CASRPPGQGVHEQYF. In DNA form, the CDR3 reads TGTGCCAGCAGACCTCCGGGACAGGGGGTCCACGAGCAGTACTTC.